The entry below gives a single T cell receptor (beta chain) sequence along with its context. Its antigen is still unknown. Base qualities were left out, and no much larger clone turns up one base away. The library was made by the immunoSEQ multiplex PCR assay. A mixture of 60 forward primers for TCR Vbeta segments and 13 reverse primers for TCR Jbeta segments was used in the multiplex PCR. A multiplex PCR assay on genomic DNA amplified the CDR3 region of rearranged TCR beta genes. On the Illumina HiSeq System, the amplified TCR beta libraries were sequenced as 87-base-pair reads. The source study handled its data this way. A later analysis counted about 82 million unique TCR beta chains across the roughly 700 repertoires, and about 10 million of these chains were shared by at least two donors. Raw reads were error-corrected and collapsed into unique sequences with a nearest-neighbor algorithm that merged closely related sequences to remove PCR and sequencing errors. CDR3 sequences were aligned to IMGT reference sequences to assign V, D and J gene segments. For a sequence to be retained, a match of at least six nucleotides was required to both a V gene segment and a J gene segment. A rearrangement was called productive if the CDR3 had no stop codons and remained in frame with V and J, and every other rearrangement was called non-productive. Following IMGT convention, CDR3 was defined as the stretch from the second conserved V-encoded cysteine to the conserved J-encoded phenylalanine. In an earlier analysis of more than 550 of the donors, sequences lacking an unambiguous match to a single V gene segment were excluded. An earlier analysis of 587 of the donors classified V segments as functional when productive rearrangements were above 56.7% and as segregating when the standard deviation between donors was above 5%. A statistical classification framework was built to diagnose cytomegalovirus status from the catalog of TCR beta chain sequences. V and J gene assignment, in a later analysis, came from comparing TCR nucleotide sequences with IMGT/GENE-DB human TR gene sequences. In a later analysis, CDR3 sequences and most-parsimonious VDJ recombination scenarios were assigned using the TCRdist pipeline. In a later analysis, each TCR beta chain was defined by its CDR3 amino acid sequence together with its V-gene family, and reads without a unique V-gene family were excluded. A later analysis removed 450 to 600 highly shared, low-generation-probability nucleotide sequences to deal with suspected cross-contamination and a sequencing artifact. A later analysis calculated a clonal expansion index for each public chain from normalized within-repertoire ranks of inferred template counts. In a later analysis, generation probabilities were computed using a VDJ recombination model fitted to out-of-frame rearrangements, and the results were checked against IGoR. In a later analysis, hypergeometric tests were used to score TCR-TCR, TCR-HLA and TCR-CMV co-occurrence, with a repertoire-size bias correction applied to TCR pairs. To estimate false discovery rates, a later analysis permuted the HLA or CMV assignments 20 times. In a later analysis, co-occurring TCRs were grouped using DBSCAN, with TCRdist sequence similarity added in when clustering inside HLA-allele-positive subsets. For co-occurrence clustering, repertoires with fewer than 30,000 or more than 120,000 public chains were excluded, along with roughly 5 repertoires with anomalous nucleotide sharing. TCRdb mirrors the immuneACCESS table, restricted to in-frame sequences. Some clones are absent from its copies; in checked studies, under half trace to an unresolved V gene, and the reason for the others is unknown. V and J calls and clone size are as listed in that table; D and trimming were resolved from the DNA. This sample gives about 82,000 clones in total; roughly 80% of them show up just once. 3% to 3.5% of the sample is held by the ten biggest clonotypes.

The data belong to a study of cytomegalovirus exposure and HLA in healthy donors (dated by TCRdb to 2016 to 2017). Turning to the overall study: According to an earlier analysis of 587 of the donors, roughly 180 million T cells yielded 117 million unique TCR beta sequences and 276 Gb of sequence data. Around 320 gigabases of sequencing data and tens of millions of unique TCR sequences were included in an early release covering about 700 HLA-typed donors. Among the roughly 390 genotyped donors, around 79% belonged to the genetic ancestry cluster associated with self-reported Caucasian donors. The study was designed to test whether signatures of past pathogen exposure could be identified by cataloging public T cell receptors. The study used immunosequencing to profile the T cell repertoires of around 600 subjects and linked those repertoires to cytomegalovirus serostatus. Along with the roughly 670-subject first cohort, a separate validation cohort of 120 different subjects was used. To predict cytomegalovirus infection status, the study combined high-throughput TCR immunosequencing, statistical association of individual TCRs with disease status, and machine learning. To study patterns of TCR occurrence, a later analysis re-analyzed previously published TCR beta repertoires from around 700 donors and added high-resolution HLA genotyping. Rather than drawing on any new phenotypic data, the later analysis identified candidate immune exposures from TCR beta sequences and the way those sequences occurred across donors. In an earlier analysis of over 550 of the donors, high-throughput TCR beta sequencing was used to judge whether each TCR beta V gene segment behaved as functional or pseudogenic. Donor age, sex, ethnicity and CMV serostatus were collected together with the repertoire data. In a later genetic analysis, genome-wide SNP genotypes for 398 of the 666 donors were used, and that subset was treated as a discovery cohort. All discovery cohort repertoires had been generated on a single sequencing platform. Both class I and class II loci were covered by HLA typing, at four-digit resolution. Typing coverage differed by locus: A, B, C, DRB1 and DQB1 were typed in roughly 629-630 donors, DQA1 in about 500, DPA1 in around 580, and DPB1 in about 450. Several DR-DQ haplotypes were handled as single units for association and clustering, since linkage in the cohort was strong. Among 398 genotyped donors of the cohort, an average of approximately 220,000 unique TCR beta nucleotide sequences was sequenced per donor, of which about 19% were non-productive. Broad study findings and their caveats: A cluster of highly shared sequence variants was judged likely to represent a technical artifact of the sequencing pipeline. According to a later analysis, TCR association rates differed among HLA loci, with DRB1 alleles showing the most associated TCRs and HLA-C alleles showing the fewest. A further reported finding was that TCR beta sequences accurately predicted the HLA-A and HLA-B alleles for most subjects in the first cohort. Only TCR beta chains were sequenced in this cohort, and the absence of alpha or paired-chain data limited detectable features. Broadly in line with IMGT annotations, most TCR beta V segments showed up in productive rearrangements about 90% or about 30% of the time in an earlier analysis of 450 to 600 of the donors. The classifier was reported to diagnose cytomegalovirus status with high specificity and sensitivity in both the original and validation cohorts. Presence/absence analyses assumed roughly uniform sequencing depth across donors, an assumption that may not hold. For the cohort, immune exposure information was limited to CMV serostatus. Because counts were too low, around 17 rarely observed V segments, including chromosome 9 orphons, were left out of the earlier analysis of approximately 580 of the donors. Because the 87-base-pair reads could not distinguish some IMGT-functional V segments, including TRBV6-2 and TRBV6-3, those segments were excluded. A later analysis found that most CMV-associated TCR beta chains appeared HLA-restricted, with HLA associations seemingly driven largely by CMV exposure. In a later analysis, HLA-associated TCR beta chains showed more clonal expansion and lower generation probabilities than non-associated chains that were equally common. A later genetic analysis associated a missense DCLRE1C variant with V-gene and J-gene trimming of TCR beta chains, and an independent cohort replicated the association. According to a later genetic analysis, donors in an Asian-associated ancestry cluster had fewer N-insertions in productive TCRs than the approximately 700-donor mean. The study gave a list of 150 to 200 TCR beta chains associated with cytomegalovirus. Three of the identified cytomegalovirus-associated TCR beta chains were confirmed in vitro to be specific for cytomegalovirus antigens. Strong co-occurrence of HLA alleles, especially DR and DQ, made assigning TCR associations to individual alleles difficult. Most TCR sequences were observed very rarely across donors, whereas some public TCRs were present in many individuals. Because some donors lacked HLA typing at each locus, the association tests relied only on the typed subset. Specific HLA alleles were associated with roughly 16,000 TCR beta sequences at a false discovery rate of 0.05 in a later analysis. A later analysis reported that several top co-occurrence clusters appeared linked to parvovirus B19, influenza, CMV and Epstein-Barr virus. The authors suggested that the approach could potentially be extended to other disease states and immunological phenotypes. Linkage disequilibrium might explain the correlated functional status among segregating V segments, but an unknown experimental factor could not be ruled out.

CDR1 and CDR2 are read off the germline V gene as LGHNA and YNFKEQ. Including cysteine and phenylalanine, the CDR3 has 17 amino acids. Only the CDR3 DNA stays, 51 bases, in frame from base 1. Between the V and J ends, shortened by 0 bases and 4 bases respectively, the junction contains 16 bases. In total, 500 to 700 healthy bone marrow donors made up the cohort. At the time of sampling, every cohort member was nominally healthy, though immune exposures that went unrecorded were likely present. The donor tested CMV seronegative and was one of the 352 seronegative cohort members. Every donor gave a peripheral blood sample, and the peripheral blood mononuclear cells from that sample were used for TCR beta sequencing. The Qiagen DNeasy Blood Extraction Kit was used to extract genomic DNA from the blood cell samples.

The source of this sequence is a man in his forties or fifties in good health and CMV-seronegative. The source material was PBMCs. The sequence links TRBV4-2 to TRBJ2-1, with TRBD2 perhaps the D gene, on 7 matching bases. The CDR3 in this case is CASSQDGEAGAYNEQFF. The DNA sequence follows: TGTGCCAGCAGCCAAGATGGGGAGGCGGGGGCGTACAATGAGCAGTTCTTC.